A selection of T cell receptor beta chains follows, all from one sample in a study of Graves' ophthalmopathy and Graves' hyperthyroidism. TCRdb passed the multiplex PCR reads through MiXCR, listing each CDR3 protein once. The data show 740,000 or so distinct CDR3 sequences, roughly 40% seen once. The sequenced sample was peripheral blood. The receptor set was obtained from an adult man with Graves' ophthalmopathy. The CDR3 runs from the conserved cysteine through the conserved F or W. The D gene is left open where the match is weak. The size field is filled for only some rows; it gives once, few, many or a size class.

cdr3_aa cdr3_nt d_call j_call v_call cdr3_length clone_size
CAWEPGQGYEQYF TGTGCCTGGGAACCGGGACAGGGCTACGAGCAGTACTTC TRBD1 TRBJ2-7 TRBV7-9 13 -
CSAVLDREYEQYF TGCAGTGCTGTATTGGACAGGGAGTACGAGCAGTACTTC TRBD1 TRBJ2-7 TRBV20-1 13 -
CASSFGPTYEQYF TGTGCCAGCAGCTTCGGTCCTACCTACGAGCAGTACTTC - TRBJ2-7 TRBV7-9 13 few
CASSLVPHLPGGNYGYTF TGTGCCAGCAGCTTAGTTCCTCACCTCCCAGGGGGAAACTATGGCTACACCTTC TRBD1 TRBJ1-2 TRBV7-9 18 -
CASSAGAGFTF TGTGCCAGTAGTGCAGGTGCTGGGTTCACCTTC - TRBJ1-2 TRBV19 11 once
CASSLRSEQYF TGTGCCAGCAGCTTAAGGAGTGAGCAGTACTTC - TRBJ2-7 TRBV13 11 many
CASSWGTAGNEKLFF TGTGCCAGCAGCTGGGGGACAGCTGGTAATGAAAAACTGTTTTTT TRBD1 TRBJ1-4 TRBV7-2 15 -
CASTGRGLAGDEQYF TGTGCCAGCACGGGGAGGGGACTAGCGGGAGACGAGCAGTACTTC TRBD2 TRBJ2-7 TRBV2 15 -
CASSPQGTYEQYF TGTGCCAGCAGCCCCCAGGGAACCTACGAGCAGTACTTC - TRBJ2-7 TRBV11-2 13 many
CASSLVRSDSSYTGELFF TGTGCCAGCAGCTTAGTACGGTCGGACTCTTCTTACACCGGGGAGCTGTTTTTT - TRBJ2-2 TRBV11-2 18 -
CATSDTGLTDTQYF TGTGCCACCAGTGACACAGGACTCACAGATACGCAGTATTTT - TRBJ2-3 TRBV24-1 14 -
CASNTGTYEQYF TGTGCCAGCAACACCGGGACCTACGAGCAGTACTTC - TRBJ2-7 TRBV2 12 few
CASSPAGERASPLHF TGCGCCAGCAGCCCGGCGGGGGAGAGGGCGTCACCCCTCCACTTT - TRBJ1-6 TRBV5-1 15 -
CASSLALDRGLDTGELFF TGCGCCAGCAGCTTGGCCCTAGACAGGGGGCTTGACACCGGGGAGCTGTTTTTT TRBD1 TRBJ2-2 TRBV5-1 18 few
CASSLAGTYEQYF TGTGCCAGCAGCTTAGCAGGGACCTACGAGCAGTACTTC - TRBJ2-7 TRBV7-9 13 many
CASSPVRGLGETQYF TGTGCCAGCAGCCCAGTCCGGGGATTAGGAGAGACCCAGTACTTC - TRBJ2-5 TRBV5-4 15 few
CSVASGSRNEQFF TGCAGCGTTGCTAGCGGGAGTCGGAATGAGCAGTTCTTC TRBD2 TRBJ2-1 TRBV29-1 13 few
CASSPVTTYGYTF TGCGCCAGCAGCCCAGTAACAACCTATGGCTACACCTTC - TRBJ1-2 TRBV5-1 13 many
CASRPWGTGTGEKLFF TGTGCCAGCCGACCCTGGGGGACAGGGACAGGGGAAAAACTGTTTTTT TRBD1 TRBJ1-4 TRBV5-4 16 -
CASSFNFGQGGYTF TGTGCCAGTAGTTTCAACTTTGGACAGGGCGGCTACACCTTC TRBD1 TRBJ1-2 TRBV19 14 -
CSVYRDEQYF TGCAGCGTTTACAGGGACGAGCAGTACTTC - TRBJ2-7 TRBV29-1 10 many
CASSGLGDEQYF TGTGCCAGCAGCGGACTAGGGGACGAGCAGTACTTC - TRBJ2-7 TRBV9 12 few
CASSQDAWGSNQPQHF TGCGCCAGCAGCCAAGATGCGTGGGGTAGCAATCAGCCCCAGCATTTT - TRBJ1-5 TRBV7-2 16 few
CASSLQGNNEKLFF TGTGCCAGCAGCTTGCAAGGGAATAATGAAAAACTGTTTTTT - TRBJ1-4 TRBV5-5 14 -
CASTPGELFF TGTGCCAGCACCCCAGGGGAGCTGTTTTTT - TRBJ2-2 TRBV25-1 10 -
CATSPHGGGPNEKLFF TGTGCCACCAGCCCGCACGGGGGGGGCCCTAATGAAAAACTGTTTTTT - TRBJ1-4 TRBV15 16 -
CASSNRGPGANVLTF TGTGCCAGCAGCAACAGGGGGCCGGGGGCCAACGTCCTGACTTTC TRBD1 TRBJ2-6 TRBV7-9 15 -
CASSQAGQGNSPLHF TGTGCCAGCAGCCAAGCCGGACAGGGGAATTCACCCCTCCACTTT TRBD1 TRBJ1-6 TRBV9 15 few
CASSYSRSDEQYF TGTGCCAGCAGTTACTCGAGGTCAGACGAGCAGTACTTC - TRBJ2-7 TRBV6-1 13 -
CASSVGVALSEQYF TGTGCCAGCAGCGTAGGAGTAGCTTTGAGCGAGCAGTACTTC - TRBJ2-7 TRBV9 14 few
CATSDPDRQETQYF TGTGCCACCAGTGATCCAGACAGACAAGAGACCCAGTACTTC - TRBJ2-5 TRBV24-1 14 -
CASSRLLGTGGRNYGYTF TGTGCCAGTAGTAGACTACTTGGGACAGGGGGCCGCAACTATGGCTACACCTTC TRBD1 TRBJ1-2 TRBV19 18 few
CASSDNWDTSYEQYF TGTGCCAGCAGCGATAATTGGGACACCTCCTACGAGCAGTACTTC - TRBJ2-7 TRBV7-9 15 -
CSGSVGAWNTGELFF TGCAGCGGCAGTGTCGGGGCATGGAACACCGGGGAGCTGTTTTTT - TRBJ2-2 TRBV29-1 15 many
CASSRTGPSTQYF TGTGCCAGCAGCCGGACAGGGCCCAGTACCCAGTACTTC TRBD1 TRBJ2-5 TRBV7-2 13 -
CASSPRADEKLFF TGTGCCAGTAGTCCCAGGGCTGATGAAAAACTGTTTTTT - TRBJ1-4 TRBV19 13 few
CASSWRNTGGDGYTF TGTGCCAGCAGCTGGAGGAACACTGGAGGTGATGGCTACACCTTC - TRBJ1-2 TRBV9 15 once
CASRRAGGNIDEQFF TGTGCCAGCAGAAGAGCGGGAGGTAATATTGATGAGCAGTTCTTC TRBD2 TRBJ2-1 TRBV7-9 15 -
CSAKAYRAGNTEAFF TGCAGTGCGAAAGCTTACAGGGCGGGGAACACTGAAGCTTTCTTT - TRBJ1-1 TRBV20-1 15 -
CSAHTGFYGYTF TGCAGTGCACACACAGGGTTCTATGGCTACACCTTC - TRBJ1-2 TRBV20-1 12 -
CASSEQEVGGYTF TGTGCCAGCAGTGAACAAGAGGTTGGTGGCTACACCTTC - TRBJ1-2 TRBV10-3 13 few
CASIQGRGGEQFF TGTGCCAGCATACAGGGGAGGGGGGGTGAGCAGTTCTTC - TRBJ2-1 TRBV2 13 -